This T cell receptor (beta chain) originates from a study of blood T cell repertoires in COVID-19. For the study at large: There were acute and convalescent COVID-19 samples, and they came from the United States, Italy and Spain. Sample material is recorded as cDNA or gDNA derived from T cells, B-cell-depleted T cells, or PBMCs.

The sample holds a few counts of this clone. Per the original methods: Researchers report that nucleated cell counts were estimated from reference gene primer amplification. The protocol was immunoSEQ multiplex PCR, while the TCRdb copy is restricted to in-frame clones and leaves out a portion. That table gives V, J and clone size, and the DNA gave D and trimming. The sample holds under 200,000 clones; more than 85% are singletons and the top ten take 0.53%. The germline gives CDR1 MDHEN, CDR2 SYDVKM. V lost 5 bases to trimming and J lost 9 bases, with 20 bases between them. The CDR3 totals 14 residues.

The chain links TRBV28 to TRBJ2-7; D perhaps matches TRBD2 (6 bases). This receptor was identified in a man in his fifties with acute or convalescent COVID-19. Sequenced material: peripheral blood. CDR3 residues: CASSMSGLKAGQYF. The DNA of the CDR3 is TGTGCCAGCAGTATGTCGGGCTTAAAAGCGGGGCAGTACTTC.